Presented here are 22 T cell receptor beta chains from one specimen sequenced in a study of T cells after yellow fever vaccination. TCRdb redid the calling of the 5' RACE reads with MiXCR, one entry per CDR3 protein. This table has roughly 500,000 distinct CDR3 sequences, 19% appearing once. The input for sequencing was PBMCs, taken 15 days after the yellow fever booster vaccination. The receptor set was obtained from a man aged 30 to 39 who received the YFV17D yellow fever vaccine.

The genes are TRBV29-1 and TRBJ2-7; no clear D. V was pared by 5 bases and J by 0 bases, with 11 bases between. The V gene's germline CDR1 is SQVTM and CDR2 ANQGSEA. The CDR3 has 13 residues. The DNA of the CDR3 is TGCAGCGTTACCGGGTCTTTCTCCTACGAGCAGTACTTC. The encoded protein is CSVTGSFSYEQYF.

The J gene is TRBJ2-5, the V gene TRBV18; 10 bases align to TRBD1. This CDR3 is built from 15 residues. Germline V CDR1 and CDR2: KGHSH, LQKENI. J lost 3 bases, V lost 6 bases, and 7 bases had no gene match. The CDR3 protein is CASSSDRGIEETQYF. The CDR3 nucleotides read TGTGCCAGCTCTTCGGACAGGGGGATAGAAGAGACCCAGTACTTC.

Ten or more counts support this clonotype. This sequence joins TRBV6-2 or TRBV6-3 and TRBJ1-1; D remains unclear. This CDR3 region has 10 residues. With 8 bases removed from V and 3 bases from J, the gap between germline ends came to 4 bases. CDR1 is MNHEY and CDR2 is SVGEGT in the germline V gene. The CDR3 sequence: CASGDTEAFF. In DNA, the CDR3 is TGTGCCAGCGGGGACACTGAAGCTTTCTTT.

CDR3: CAWSVDRVGAYEQYF. CDR3 sequence (DNA): TGTGCCTGGAGTGTAGACAGGGTTGGAGCTTACGAGCAGTACTTC. The rearrangement joins TRBV30 to TRBJ2-7; 7 bases match TRBD1. Per germline, CDR1 GTSNPN and CDR2 SVGIG (reference sequence). The J segment lost 4 bases and the V segment lost 0 bases, leaving 9 bases of the junction unmatched. CDR3 length: 15 residues. The whole variable domain, remainder taken from reference TRBV30 and TRBJ2-7, is SQTIHQWPATLVQPVGSPLSLECTVEGTSNPNLYWYRQAAGRGLQLLFYSVGIGQISSEVPQNLSASRPQDRQFILSSKKLLLSDSGFYLCAWSVDRVGAYEQYFGPGTRLTVT.

This clonotype was detected many times. The chain has TRBV20-1 and TRBJ2-3; 12 bases fit TRBD2. The J segment lost 4 bases and the V segment lost 6 bases, leaving 8 bases of the junction unmatched. This CDR3 is built from 15 residues. Germline V CDR1 and CDR2: DFQATT, SNEGSKA (reference sequence). CDR3 protein: CSATSSGRAPDTQYF. DNA of the CDR3: TGCAGTGCAACCTCTAGCGGGAGGGCTCCAGATACGCAGTATTTT.

V is TRBV9 and J is TRBJ2-3; 8 bases match TRBD1. CDR3 size: 15 residues. After removal of 3 bases from V and 4 bases from J, the junction contained 7 bases not matched to a gene. Germline lookup yields CDR1 SGDLS and CDR2 YYNGEE. The CDR3 sequence: CASSEDRVESDTQYF. As DNA, the CDR3 is TGTGCCAGCAGCGAGGACAGGGTAGAATCAGATACGCAGTATTTT.

The V and J genes are TRBV20-1 and TRBJ2-5; 10 bases fit TRBD1. V lost 6 bases, J lost 2 bases, and 12 bases stayed unmatched. This CDR3 region has 16 residues. The germline V gene encodes CDR1 DFQATT and CDR2 SNEGSKA (reference sequence). The CDR3 nucleotides read TGCAGTGCGTCACCGCCGGGACAGGGGCCTCAAGAGACCCAGTACTTC. This translates into CSASPPGQGPQETQYF.

This clonotype was counted only a few times. The chain recombines TRBV20-1 with TRBJ2-5; maybe TRBD2 (7 bases). V lost 6 bases to trimming and J lost 5 bases, with 16 bases between them. CDR3 length equals 13 residues. Germline CDR1 reads DFQATT; CDR2 reads SNEGSKA (reference sequence). The CDR3 spells CSAGGPRGETQYF. CDR3 sequence (DNA): TGCAGTGCCGGGGGGCCCCGTGGGGAGACCCAGTACTTC.

The chain uses TRBV3-1 and TRBJ2-7; D may correspond to TRBD1 or TRBD2 (6 bases each). CDR1 LGHDT and CDR2 YNNKEL come from the germline V gene (reference sequence). V was cut by 2 bases and J by 2 bases, with 16 bases left in between. The CDR3 sequence is 16 residues long. The chain's CDR3 is CASSQLRGTGTYEQYF. The CDR3, as DNA: TGTGCCAGCAGCCAATTAAGGGGGACTGGAACCTACGAGCAGTACTTC.

This chain joins TRBV9 and TRBJ2-1, with TRBD2 matching 11 bases. CDR1 SGDLS and CDR2 YYNGEE come from the germline V gene. The CDR3 sequence is 16 residues long. With V trimmed by 3 bases and J by 4 bases, 6 bases remained unmatched. CDR3 residues: CASSAQGLAVYNEQFF. CDR3 bases: TGTGCCAGCAGCGCCCAGGGACTAGCGGTTTACAATGAGCAGTTCTTC.

Comment on this clonotype: Relative to the germline gene, one junction end is altered; a read error may explain this. This sequence joins TRBV7-7 and TRBJ2-1; 8 positions match TRBD1. This CDR3 is 17 amino acids long. Germline assignment: CDR1 SSHAT and CDR2 FNYEAQ (reference sequence). The CDR3 region has the DNA TGTGCTAGCAGCTCTCCCCCGGGACAGGACCCCTACAATGAGCAGTTCTTC. Translated, it gives CASSSPPGQDPYNEQFF.

The sample holds a few counts of this clonotype. The chain recombines TRBV7-2 with TRBJ2-2; D gene unclear. Trimming cost V 1 base and J 6 bases, with 12 bases left between them. The CDR3 sequence is 15 residues long. The germline gives CDR1 SGHTA, CDR2 FQGNSA. CDR3 sequence: CASSLGRSLAGELFF. CDR3 bases: TGTGCCAGCAGCTTAGGCAGGTCCTTAGCCGGGGAGCTGTTTTTT.

Here the CDR3 reads CASSYDLSYEQYF. The DNA of the CDR3 is TGCGCCAGCAGTTACGACCTCTCCTACGAGCAGTACTTC. The chain has TRBV5-1 and TRBJ2-7; D not certain. CDR3 length equals 13 residues. Trimming shortened V by 5 bases and J by 0 bases, and 9 bases separated the two germline ends. Germline V CDR1 and CDR2: SGHRS, YFSETQ. The full variable domain, completed using reference TRBV5-1 and TRBJ2-7, is KAGVTQTPRYLIKTRGQQVTLSCSPISGHRSVSWYQQTPGQGLQFLFEYFSETQRNKGNFPGRFSGRQFSNSRSEMNVSTLELGDSALYLCASSYDLSYEQYFGPGTRLTVT.

This rearrangement joins TRBV20-1 to TRBJ2-3, with a possible D match to TRBD2 (6 bases). Germline V gene sequence: CDR1 DFQATT, CDR2 SNEGSKA (reference sequence). The V end lost 1 base, the J end lost 2 bases, and 19 bases lay between the germline ends. The CDR3 has 17 residues. CDR3 sequence reads: CSARATAGQADTDTQYF. Written as DNA, the CDR3 is TGCAGTGCTAGAGCGACGGCGGGGCAGGCAGACACAGATACGCAGTATTTT.

This clonotype was detected only a few times. The gene calls are TRBV4-3 and TRBJ2-4, with D maybe TRBD2 (5 bases). The ends were cut back, 0 bases at V and 4 bases at J, with 7 bases in the middle. This CDR3 region has 14 residues. Germline V lookup: CDR1 LGHNA, CDR2 YSLEER. The CDR3 DNA reads as TGCGCCAGCAGCCAAGATTGGACTAAAAACATTCAGTACTTC. This encodes CASSQDWTKNIQYF.

This chain joins TRBV10-3 and TRBJ2-3, with D unclear. Germline CDR1 ENHRY, CDR2 SYGVKD. The length of the CDR3 is 13 residues. The V gene lost 11 bases and the J gene lost 3 bases, with 15 bases spanning the gap. The CDR3 spells CAAGIANTDTQYF. Here the CDR3 DNA reads TGTGCCGCCGGCATTGCCAATACAGATACGCAGTATTTT.

The V and J genes are TRBV7-2 and TRBJ2-1; D might be TRBD1 or TRBD2, each matching 5 bases. Looked up from germline, CDR1 is SGHTA and CDR2 is FQGNSA. The CDR3 is made up of 15 amino acids. Trimming stripped 1 base from V and 2 bases from J, with 9 bases between. As DNA, the CDR3 is TGTGCCAGCAGCTTAGGGGGACCGCCCTACAATGAGCAGTTCTTC. Amino acid sequence: CASSLGGPPYNEQFF.

This clonotype has just a few counts. The chain links TRBV20-1 to TRBJ1-5; D unclear. This CDR3 region has 9 residues. Germline CDR1 and CDR2: DFQATT and SNEGSKA (reference sequence). V shed 7 bases and J shed 6 bases, with 4 bases lying between them. Here the CDR3 reads CSESQPQHF. CDR3 sequence (DNA): TGCAGTGAAAGTCAGCCCCAGCATTTT.

V is TRBV28 and J is TRBJ1-5, with a possible D match to TRBD1 (5 bases). Germline V gene sequence: CDR1 MDHEN, CDR2 SYDVKM. This CDR3 has 14 residues. V lost 6 bases to trimming and J lost 6 bases, with 15 bases between them. CDR3 bases: TGTGCCAGCAGGGAGCAGGGAGGGAGTCAGCCCCAGCATTTT. Amino acids: CASREQGGSQPQHF.

The chain combines TRBV9 with TRBJ1-6; D remains ambiguous. Per the germline V gene, CDR1 is SGDLS and CDR2 is YYNGEE. The CDR3 covers 16 residues. Trimming cost V 3 bases and J 8 bases, with 18 bases left between them. CDR3 region: CASSGPSSLSYSPLHF. CDR3 nucleotides: TGTGCCAGCAGCGGACCCTCCTCCCTCAGCTATTCACCCCTCCACTTT.

This chain uses TRBV2 with TRBJ1-5; tentative D call: TRBD1 (5 bases). The V and J ends lost 3 bases and 2 bases respectively, with 11 bases between them. The germline gives CDR1 SNHLY, CDR2 FYNNEI. The CDR3 is 15 residues long. Here the CDR3 reads CASSDSRAGNQPQHF. In DNA, the CDR3 is TGTGCCAGCAGTGATAGCAGGGCTGGCAATCAGCCCCAGCATTTT.

The rearrangement uses TRBV15 and TRBJ2-6, with D possibly being TRBD1 (6 bases). The V and J ends lost 2 bases and 1 base respectively, with 12 bases between them. There are 17 residues in the CDR3. The germline V gene encodes CDR1 LNHNV and CDR2 YYDKDF (reference sequence). This CDR3 reads CATSRQAGDSGANVLTF. CDR3 nucleotide sequence: TGTGCCACCAGCAGACAGGCAGGGGATTCTGGGGCCAACGTCCTGACTTTC.